The rows below give T cell receptor beta chains drawn from one sample of a study of early stage breast cancer tumors. Clones were read by immunoSEQ multiplex PCR, and TCRdb kept only the in-frame ones, dropping some. Counted here are tens of thousands of clones, about two thirds occurring once; the ten biggest clones make up 5.5% to 8%. Sequenced: blood. These receptors all stem from a person aged 50-59 years with breast cancer. CDR3s include the opening cysteine and the closing phenylalanine or tryptophan. A D gene is named only where the DNA matches it firmly. Clone sizes are given selectively: once, few, many, or a class where the clone is expanded.

v_call,d_call,clone_size,j_call,cdr3_aa,cdr3_nt
TRBV4-3,TRBD1,.,TRBJ1-2,CASSQVSAGTGGGYTF,TGCGCCAGCAGCCAAGTTTCAGCCGGGACAGGGGGCGGCTACACCTTC
TRBV5-1,.,.,TRBJ1-1,CASSLAVNTEAFF,TGCGCCAGCAGCTTGGCCGTGAACACTGAAGCTTTCTTT
TRBV29-1,TRBD1,.,TRBJ2-7,CSAGQGAPYEQYF,TGCAGCGCTGGACAGGGGGCCCCCTACGAGCAGTACTTC
TRBV12-5,.,.,TRBJ2-5,CASGLVLVTGEETQYF,TGTGCTAGTGGTTTGGTACTGGTTACGGGAGAAGAGACCCAGTACTTC
TRBV29-1,.,.,TRBJ1-3,CSVESQGNTIYF,TGCAGCGTTGAGAGTCAGGGGAACACCATATATTTT
TRBV30,.,.,TRBJ1-4,CAWSAGGNGEKLFF,TGTGCCTGGAGCGCCGGGGGGAACGGCGAAAAACTGTTTTTT
TRBV19,.,few,TRBJ2-7,CASSISPYTGGGNEQYF,TGTGCCAGTAGTATATCCCCCTACACAGGGGGAGGGAACGAGCAGTACTTC
TRBV7-9,TRBD2,.,TRBJ2-2,CASSFSGTSDNTGELFF,TGTGCCAGCAGCTTCTCCGGGACTAGCGATAACACCGGGGAGCTGTTTTTT
TRBV5-6,.,.,TRBJ1-1,CASSLYGGAAFF,TGTGCCAGCAGCTTGTATGGGGGGGCAGCTTTCTTT
TRBV30,.,.,TRBJ1-6,CAWSVLRGNSPLHF,TGTGCCTGGAGTGTACTCAGGGGAAATTCACCCCTCCACTTT
TRBV2,TRBD2,.,TRBJ2-3,CASRSGTSARGPQYF,TGTGCCAGCAGGTCCGGGACTAGCGCAAGGGGGCCGCAGTATTTT
TRBV2,.,few,TRBJ2-3,CASSERGPTQYF,TGTGCCAGCAGTGAGCGGGGGCCTACGCAGTATTTT
TRBV28,.,.,TRBJ2-5,CASSPLRETQYF,TGTGCCAGCAGCCCCCTACGGGAGACCCAGTACTTC